This T cell receptor beta chain was obtained from a study of CD8+ T cells in alopecia areata. The ends were cut back, 4 bases at V and 2 bases at J, with 15 bases in the middle. Germline V gene lookup returns CDR1 SGHRS and CDR2 YFSETQ. This CDR3 has 15 amino acids. Indicated treatment: oral pan-JAK inhibitor, 5-10 mg twice daily. From alopecia areata patients, lesional scalp punch biopsies and peripheral blood were collected. The sequencing template was cDNA reverse transcribed from extracted RNA. Assay: immunoSEQ multiplex PCR; the TCRdb copy retains only in-frame clones and omits some. Of around 210,000 clones in the sample, over 60% were seen once.

The sequencing here drew on CD4+ T cells sorted from blood, taken at week 4, from a patient treated with tofacitinib. This sequence was found in a human donor with alopecia areata. The chain is built from TRBV5-1 and TRBJ2-5; D possibly corresponds to TRBD2 (6 bases). The CDR3 sequence is CASSAGTVGQETQYF. The CDR3 nucleotides read TGCGCCAGCAGCGCGGGGACTGTGGGGCAAGAGACCCAGTACTTC.